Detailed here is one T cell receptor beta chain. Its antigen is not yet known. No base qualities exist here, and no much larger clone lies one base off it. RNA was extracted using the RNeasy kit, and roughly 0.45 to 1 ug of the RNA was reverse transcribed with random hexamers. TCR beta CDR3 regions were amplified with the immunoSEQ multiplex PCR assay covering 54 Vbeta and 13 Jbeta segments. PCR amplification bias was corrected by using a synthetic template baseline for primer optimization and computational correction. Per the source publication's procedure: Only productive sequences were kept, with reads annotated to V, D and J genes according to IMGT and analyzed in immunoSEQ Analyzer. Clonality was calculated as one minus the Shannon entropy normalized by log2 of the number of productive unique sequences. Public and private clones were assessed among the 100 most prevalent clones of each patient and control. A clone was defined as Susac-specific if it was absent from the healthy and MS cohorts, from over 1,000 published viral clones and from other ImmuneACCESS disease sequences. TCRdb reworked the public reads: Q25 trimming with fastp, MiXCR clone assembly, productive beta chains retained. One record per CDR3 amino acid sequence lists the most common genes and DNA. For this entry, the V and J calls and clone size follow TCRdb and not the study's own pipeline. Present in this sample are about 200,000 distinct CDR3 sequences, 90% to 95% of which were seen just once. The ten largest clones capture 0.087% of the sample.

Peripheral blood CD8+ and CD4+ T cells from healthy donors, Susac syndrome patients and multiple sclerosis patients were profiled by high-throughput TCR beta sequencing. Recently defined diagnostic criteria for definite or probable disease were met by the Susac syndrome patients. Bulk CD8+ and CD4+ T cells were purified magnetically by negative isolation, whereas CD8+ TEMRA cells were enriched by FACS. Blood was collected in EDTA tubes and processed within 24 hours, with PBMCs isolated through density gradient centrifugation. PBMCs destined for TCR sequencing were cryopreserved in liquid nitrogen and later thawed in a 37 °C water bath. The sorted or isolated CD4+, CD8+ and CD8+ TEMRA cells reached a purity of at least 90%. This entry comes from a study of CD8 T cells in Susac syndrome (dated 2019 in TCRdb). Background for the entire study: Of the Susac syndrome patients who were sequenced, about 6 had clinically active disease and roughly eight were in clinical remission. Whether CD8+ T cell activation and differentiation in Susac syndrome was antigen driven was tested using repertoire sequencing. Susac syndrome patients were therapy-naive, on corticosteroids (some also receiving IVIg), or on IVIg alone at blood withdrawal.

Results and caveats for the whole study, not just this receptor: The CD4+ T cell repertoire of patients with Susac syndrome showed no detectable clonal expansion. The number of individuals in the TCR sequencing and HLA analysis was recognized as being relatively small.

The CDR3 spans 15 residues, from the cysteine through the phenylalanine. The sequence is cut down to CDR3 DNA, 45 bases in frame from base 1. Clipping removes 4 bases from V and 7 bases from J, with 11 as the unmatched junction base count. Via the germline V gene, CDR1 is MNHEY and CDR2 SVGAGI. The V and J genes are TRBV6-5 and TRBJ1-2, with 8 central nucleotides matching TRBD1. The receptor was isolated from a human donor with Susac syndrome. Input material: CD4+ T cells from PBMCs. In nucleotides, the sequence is TGTGCCAGCAGTTTCCTTGGACAGGGCGGATCTGGCTACACCTTC. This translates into CASSFLGQGGSGYTF.